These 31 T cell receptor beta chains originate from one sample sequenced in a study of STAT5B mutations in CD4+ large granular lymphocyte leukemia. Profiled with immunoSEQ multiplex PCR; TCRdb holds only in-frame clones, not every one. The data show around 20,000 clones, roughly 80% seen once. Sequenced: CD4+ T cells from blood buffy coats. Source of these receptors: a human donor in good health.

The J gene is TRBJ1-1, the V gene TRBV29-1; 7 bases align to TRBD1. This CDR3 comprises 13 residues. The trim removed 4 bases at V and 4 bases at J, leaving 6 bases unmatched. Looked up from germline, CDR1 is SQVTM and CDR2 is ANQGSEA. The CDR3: CSVGKGASTEAFF. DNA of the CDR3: TGCAGCGTTGGGAAGGGGGCGAGCACTGAAGCTTTCTTT. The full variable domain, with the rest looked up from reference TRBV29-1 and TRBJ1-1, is SAVISQKPSRDICQRGTSLTIQCQVDSQVTMMFWYRQQPGQSLTLIATANQGSEATYESGFVIDKFPISRPNLTFSTLTVSNMSPEDSSIYLCSVGKGASTEAFFGQGTRLTVV.

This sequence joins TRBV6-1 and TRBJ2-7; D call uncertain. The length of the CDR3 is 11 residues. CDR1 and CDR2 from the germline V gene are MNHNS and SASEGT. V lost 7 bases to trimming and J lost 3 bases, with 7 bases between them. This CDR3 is CASTTRYEQYF. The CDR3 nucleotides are TGTGCCAGCACTACCCGCTACGAGCAGTACTTC.

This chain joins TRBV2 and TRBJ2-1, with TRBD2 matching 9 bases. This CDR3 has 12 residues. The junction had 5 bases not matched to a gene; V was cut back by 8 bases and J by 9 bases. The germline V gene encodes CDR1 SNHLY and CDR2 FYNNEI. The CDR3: CASQTSGVEQFF. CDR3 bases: TGTGCCAGCCAGACTAGCGGTGTTGAGCAGTTCTTC.

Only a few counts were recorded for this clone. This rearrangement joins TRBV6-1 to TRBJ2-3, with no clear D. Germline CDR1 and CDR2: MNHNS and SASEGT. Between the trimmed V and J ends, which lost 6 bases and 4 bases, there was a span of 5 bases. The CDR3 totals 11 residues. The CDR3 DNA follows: TGTGCCAGCAGCCCTTCAGATACGCAGTATTTT. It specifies CASSPSDTQYF.

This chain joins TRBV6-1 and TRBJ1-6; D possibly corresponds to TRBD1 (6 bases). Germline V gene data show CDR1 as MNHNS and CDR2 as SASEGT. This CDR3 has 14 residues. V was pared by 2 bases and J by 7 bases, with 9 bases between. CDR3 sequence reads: CASSELQGNSPLHF. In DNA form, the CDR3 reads TGTGCCAGCAGTGAACTACAGGGAAATTCACCCCTCCACTTT.

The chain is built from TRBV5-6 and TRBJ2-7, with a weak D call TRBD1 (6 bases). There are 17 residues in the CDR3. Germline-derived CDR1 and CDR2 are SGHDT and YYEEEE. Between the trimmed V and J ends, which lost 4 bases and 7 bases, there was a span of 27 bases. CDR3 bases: TGTGCCAGCAGCCCCAGGACAGTTCTGGGGCTTTTAGATGAGCAGTACTTC. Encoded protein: CASSPRTVLGLLDEQYF.

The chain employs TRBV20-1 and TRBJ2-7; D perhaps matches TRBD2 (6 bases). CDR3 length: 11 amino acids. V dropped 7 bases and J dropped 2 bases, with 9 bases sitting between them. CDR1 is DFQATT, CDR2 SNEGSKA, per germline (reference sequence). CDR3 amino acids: CSGVAAYEQYF. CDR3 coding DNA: TGCAGTGGTGTAGCGGCCTACGAGCAGTACTTC.

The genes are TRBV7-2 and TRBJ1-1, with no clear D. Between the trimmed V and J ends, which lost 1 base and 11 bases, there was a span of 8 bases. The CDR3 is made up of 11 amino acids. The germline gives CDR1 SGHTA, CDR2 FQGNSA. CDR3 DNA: TGTGCCAGCAGCTTAGGGATGACGGCTTTCTTT. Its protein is CASSLGMTAFF.

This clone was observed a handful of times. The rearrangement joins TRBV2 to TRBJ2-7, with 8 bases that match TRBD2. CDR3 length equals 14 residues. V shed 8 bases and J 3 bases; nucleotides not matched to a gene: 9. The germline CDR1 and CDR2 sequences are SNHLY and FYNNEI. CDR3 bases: TGTGCCAGCTCCTCACTAGCGGATGTCTACGAGCAGTACTTC. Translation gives CASSSLADVYEQYF.

CDR3 region: CASSLITDIQYF. The DNA of the CDR3 is TGTGCCAGCAGCTTAATTACGGACATTCAGTACTTC. The rearrangement links TRBV11-3 to TRBJ2-4; D call uncertain. Trimming took off 2 bases at V and 8 bases at J, with 7 bases between the two ends. The CDR3 runs 12 residues. CDR1 and CDR2 from the germline V gene are SGHNT and YENEEA.

The CDR3 coding sequence is TGTGCCAGCAGACAGGGGCTTCTCAATCAGCCCCAGCATTTT. Translating gives CASRQGLLNQPQHF. The J gene is TRBJ1-5, the V gene TRBV11-3; 7 bases agree with TRBD1. The V and J ends lost 6 bases and 3 bases, in that order; junction bases with no gene match: 5. CDR3 length: 14 amino acids. Germline CDR1 and CDR2: SGHNT and YENEEA. The full variable domain, rest sourced from reference TRBV11-3 and TRBJ1-5, is EAGVVQSPRYKIIEKKQPVAFWCNPISGHNTLYWYLQNLGQGPELLIRYENEEAVDDSQLPKDRFSAERLKGVDSTLKIQPAELGDSAVYLCASRQGLLNQPQHFGDGTRLSIL.

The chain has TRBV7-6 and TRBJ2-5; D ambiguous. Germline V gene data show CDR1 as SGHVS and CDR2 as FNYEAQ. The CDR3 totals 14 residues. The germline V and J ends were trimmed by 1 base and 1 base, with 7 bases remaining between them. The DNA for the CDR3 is TGTGCCAGCAGCTTAGGCAGAGTCCAAGAGACCCAGTACTTC. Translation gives CASSLGRVQETQYF.

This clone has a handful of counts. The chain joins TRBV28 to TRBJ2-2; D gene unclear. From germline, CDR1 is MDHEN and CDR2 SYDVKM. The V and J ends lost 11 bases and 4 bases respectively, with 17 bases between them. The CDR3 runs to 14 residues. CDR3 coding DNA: TGTGCCTCATACAGTGCTTCTATCACCGGGGAGCTGTTTTTT. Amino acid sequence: CASYSASITGELFF.

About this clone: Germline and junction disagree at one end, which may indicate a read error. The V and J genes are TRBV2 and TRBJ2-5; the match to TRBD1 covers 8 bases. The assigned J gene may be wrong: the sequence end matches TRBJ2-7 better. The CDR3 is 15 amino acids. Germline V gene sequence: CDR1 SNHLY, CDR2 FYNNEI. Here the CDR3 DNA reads TGTGCCAGCAGGGAAGGACAGGGAAGGTTTCACGAGCAGTACTTC. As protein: CASREGQGRFHEQYF.

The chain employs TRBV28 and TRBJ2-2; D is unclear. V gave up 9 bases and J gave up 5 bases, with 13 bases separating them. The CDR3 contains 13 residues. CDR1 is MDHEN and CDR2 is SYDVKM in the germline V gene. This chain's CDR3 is CASIVLGTGELFF. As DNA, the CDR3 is TGTGCCAGTATCGTTTTGGGTACCGGGGAGCTGTTTTTT.

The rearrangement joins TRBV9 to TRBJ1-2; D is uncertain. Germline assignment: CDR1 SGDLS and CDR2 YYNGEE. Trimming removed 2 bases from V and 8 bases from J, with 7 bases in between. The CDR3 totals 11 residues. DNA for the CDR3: TGTGCCAGCAGCGTGGACGAGGGCTACACCTTC. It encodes CASSVDEGYTF.

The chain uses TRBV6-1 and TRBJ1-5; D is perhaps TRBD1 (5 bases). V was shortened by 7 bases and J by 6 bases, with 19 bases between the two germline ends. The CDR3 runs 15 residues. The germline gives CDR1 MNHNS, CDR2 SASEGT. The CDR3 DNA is TGTGCCAGCATCACTATAGGGGTAGTAGGTCAGCCCCAGCATTTT. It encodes CASITIGVVGQPQHF.

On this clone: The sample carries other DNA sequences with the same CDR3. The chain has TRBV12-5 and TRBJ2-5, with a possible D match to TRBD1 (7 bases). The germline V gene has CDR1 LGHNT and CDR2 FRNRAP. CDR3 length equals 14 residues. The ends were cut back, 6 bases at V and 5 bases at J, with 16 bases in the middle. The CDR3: CASGPGGSAETQYF. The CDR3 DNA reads TGTGCTAGTGGCCCAGGGGGGAGCGCGGAGACCCAGTACTTC.

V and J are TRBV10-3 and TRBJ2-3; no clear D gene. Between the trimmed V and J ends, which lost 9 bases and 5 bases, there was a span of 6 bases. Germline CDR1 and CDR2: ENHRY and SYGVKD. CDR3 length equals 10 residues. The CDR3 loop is CAMGIDTQYF. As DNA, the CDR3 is TGTGCCATGGGGATAGATACGCAGTATTTT.

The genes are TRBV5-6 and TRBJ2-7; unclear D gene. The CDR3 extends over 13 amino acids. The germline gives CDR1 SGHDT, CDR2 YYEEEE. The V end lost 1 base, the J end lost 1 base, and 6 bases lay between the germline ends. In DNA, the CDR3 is TGTGCCAGCAGCTTGAGGGATTCCTACGAGCAGTACTTC. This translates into CASSLRDSYEQYF.

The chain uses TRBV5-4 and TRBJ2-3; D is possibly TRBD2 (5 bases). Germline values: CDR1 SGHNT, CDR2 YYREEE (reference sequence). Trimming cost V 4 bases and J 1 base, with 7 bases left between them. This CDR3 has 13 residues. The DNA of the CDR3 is TGTGCCAGCAGCACGAGGGGCACAGATACGCAGTATTTT. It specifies CASSTRGTDTQYF.

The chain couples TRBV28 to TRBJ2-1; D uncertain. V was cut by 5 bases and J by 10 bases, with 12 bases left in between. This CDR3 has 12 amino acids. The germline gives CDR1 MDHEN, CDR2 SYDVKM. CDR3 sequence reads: CASSNRGSEQFF. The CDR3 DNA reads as TGTGCCAGCAGTAACCGAGGTAGCGAGCAGTTCTTC.

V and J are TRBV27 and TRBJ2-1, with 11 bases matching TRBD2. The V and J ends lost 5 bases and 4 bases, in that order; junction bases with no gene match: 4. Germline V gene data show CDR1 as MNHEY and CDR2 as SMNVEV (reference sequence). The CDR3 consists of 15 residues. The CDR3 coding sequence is TGTGCCAGCAGTGGCATAGCGGGGGGGTACAATGAGCAGTTCTTC. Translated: CASSGIAGGYNEQFF.

The DNA of the CDR3 is TGTGCCAGTAGTCCGGGGACAGGGGGAAGAGAAAAACTGTTTTTT. Translation: CASSPGTGGREKLFF. This chain joins TRBV19 and TRBJ1-4; 11 bases agree with TRBD1. Germline V CDR1 and CDR2: LNHDA, SQIVND (reference sequence). The CDR3 covers 15 residues. Unmatched junction bases numbered 7, after V lost 5 bases and J lost 8 bases.

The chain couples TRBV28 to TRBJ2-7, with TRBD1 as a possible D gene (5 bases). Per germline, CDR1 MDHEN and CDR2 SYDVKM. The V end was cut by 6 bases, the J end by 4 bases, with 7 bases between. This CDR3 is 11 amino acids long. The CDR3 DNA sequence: TGTGCCAGCAGCCACAGGTACGAGCAGTACTTC. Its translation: CASSHRYEQYF. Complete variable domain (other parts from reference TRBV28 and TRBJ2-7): DVKVTQSSRYLVKRTGEKVFLECVQDMDHENMFWYRQDPGLGLRLIYFSYDVKMKEKGDIPEGYSVSREKKERFSLILESASTNQTSMYLCASSHRYEQYFGPGTRLTVT.

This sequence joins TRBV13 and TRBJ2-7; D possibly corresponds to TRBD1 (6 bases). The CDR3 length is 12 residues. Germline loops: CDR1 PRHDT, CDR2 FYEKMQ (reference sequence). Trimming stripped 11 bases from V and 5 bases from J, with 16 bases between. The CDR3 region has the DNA TGTGCCGGGGGCAGGACAGTCAACGAGCAGTACTTC. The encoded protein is CAGGRTVNEQYF.

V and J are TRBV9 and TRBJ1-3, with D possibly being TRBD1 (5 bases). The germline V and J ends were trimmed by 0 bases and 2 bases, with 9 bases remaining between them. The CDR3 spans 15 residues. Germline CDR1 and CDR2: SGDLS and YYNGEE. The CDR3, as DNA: TGTGCCAGCAGCGTAGACAGGTCCCCTGGAAACACCATATATTTT. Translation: CASSVDRSPGNTIYF.

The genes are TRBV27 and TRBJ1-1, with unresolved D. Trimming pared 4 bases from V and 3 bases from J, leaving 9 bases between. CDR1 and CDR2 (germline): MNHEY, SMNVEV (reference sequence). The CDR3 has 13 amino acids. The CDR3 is CASSSPPYTEAFF. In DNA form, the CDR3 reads TGTGCCAGCAGTTCCCCCCCATACACTGAAGCTTTCTTT.

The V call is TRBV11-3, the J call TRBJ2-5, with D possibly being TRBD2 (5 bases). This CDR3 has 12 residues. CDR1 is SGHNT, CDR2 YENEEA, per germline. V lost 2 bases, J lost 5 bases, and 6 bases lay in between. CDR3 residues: CASSLWEETQYF. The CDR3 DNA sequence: TGTGCCAGCAGCTTATGGGAGGAGACCCAGTACTTC. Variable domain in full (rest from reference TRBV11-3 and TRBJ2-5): EAGVVQSPRYKIIEKKQPVAFWCNPISGHNTLYWYLQNLGQGPELLIRYENEEAVDDSQLPKDRFSAERLKGVDSTLKIQPAELGDSAVYLCASSLWEETQYFGPGTRLLVL.

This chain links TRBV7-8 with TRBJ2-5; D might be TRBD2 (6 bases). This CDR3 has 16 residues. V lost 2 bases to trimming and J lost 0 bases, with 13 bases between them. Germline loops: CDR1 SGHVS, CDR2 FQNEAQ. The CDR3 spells CASSLFSRGNQETQYF. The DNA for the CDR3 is TGTGCCAGCAGCTTATTCTCGCGGGGCAACCAAGAGACCCAGTACTTC.

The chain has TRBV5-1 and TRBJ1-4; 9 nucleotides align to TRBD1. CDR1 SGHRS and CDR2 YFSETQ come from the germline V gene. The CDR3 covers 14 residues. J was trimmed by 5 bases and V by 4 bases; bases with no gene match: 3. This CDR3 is CASSPTGGNEKLFF. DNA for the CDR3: TGCGCCAGCAGCCCTACAGGGGGCAATGAAAAACTGTTTTTT. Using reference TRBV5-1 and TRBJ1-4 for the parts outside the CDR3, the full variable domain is KAGVTQTPRYLIKTRGQQVTLSCSPISGHRSVSWYQQTPGQGLQFLFEYFSETQRNKGNFPGRFSGRQFSNSRSEMNVSTLELGDSALYLCASSPTGGNEKLFFGSGTQLSVL.